This TCR beta chain was retrieved from a study of CD8+ T cells in alopecia areata. Points from the study as a whole: Clonality exceeded that of normal scalp in lesional scalp, most notably in alopecia totalis/universalis. One nonresponder leaves baseline CD8+ expansion's link to response uncertain.

RNA extraction and reverse transcription yielded cDNA as sequencing template. Profiled with immunoSEQ multiplex PCR; TCRdb holds only in-frame clones, not every one. This sample has hundreds of thousands of clones; nearly 60% occur once, and the top ten carry under 2%. Details on this clone: Its specificity is not known.

CDR3 length equals 14 residues. The germline V and J ends were trimmed by 2 bases and 8 bases, with 15 bases remaining between them. Germline V lookup: CDR1 MGHDK, CDR2 SYGVNS. The treatment is: oral pan-JAK inhibitor, 5-10 mg twice daily. This TCR was recovered from a human donor with alopecia areata. This chain joins TRBV25-1 and TRBJ1-2; no clear D. The specimen was CD4+ T cells sorted from blood, collected at week 24, from a patient treated with tofacitinib. This CDR3 is CASSEEFTSRGYTF. The CDR3 nucleotides read TGTGCCAGCAGTGAAGAATTCACCTCGAGGGGCTACACCTTC.